This T cell receptor beta chain was recovered during a study of OX40 agonist ivuxolimab in advanced cancers. The wider study: The mean age was roughly 60 years, ranging from roughly 23 to 79, with more than 70% of participants male. Study findings and constraints: Expanded clones were, on average, more numerous in CD8+ T cells than in CD4+.

Notes on this clone: Antigen specificity is unknown.

The CDR3 is made up of 14 amino acids. V dropped 5 bases and J dropped 2 bases, with 12 bases sitting between them. Germline CDR1 and CDR2: SEHNR and FQNEAQ (reference sequence). Clones were read by immunoSEQ multiplex PCR, and TCRdb kept only the in-frame ones, dropping some. The sample yields around 58,000 clones, around 84% seen once. The material sequenced was CD4+ or CD8+ T cells sorted from blood, taken in a trial of the OX40 agonist ivuxolimab. This chain uses TRBV7-9 with TRBJ2-5; D might be TRBD2 (5 bases). This TCR derives from an adult with an advanced solid tumor such as melanoma, head and neck, liver or kidney cancer. The CDR3 is CASSPTGKQETQYF. As DNA, the CDR3 is TGTGCCAGCAGCCCTACCGGGAAACAAGAGACCCAGTACTTC.